The sequence of this T cell receptor beta chain was determined in a study of TIL therapy for anti-PD-1-resistant metastatic lung cancer. About the study: Patients then received nivolumab; progressors got lymphodepletion, TIL and IL-2. Most patients had lung adenocarcinoma.

The immunoSEQ assay was v3. Sequencing depth was about 2 million read pairs for survey level, roughly 4.5-6 million for deep. Assay: immunoSEQ multiplex PCR; the TCRdb copy retains only in-frame clones and omits some. The table has about 49,000 clones, around 79% seen once; the top ten hold over 13%. With regard to this clone: Its antigen is unknown.

Time point defined: pre-treatment sample, taken before nivolumab and TIL therapy. Study outcomes and limitations: The cohort had more treatment-naive, never-smoker and oncogene-addicted patients than typical.

V was cut by 0 bases and J by 1 base, with 8 bases left in between. The germline V gene has CDR1 SGHDT and CDR2 YYEEEE. The CDR3 sequence is 15 residues long. The chain is built from TRBV5-6 and TRBJ2-4; D is undetermined. The sample in question was blood, obtained at baseline. This TCR was recovered from an older man with non-small cell lung cancer. The CDR3 nucleotides are TGTGCCAGCAGCTTGGGAGCCCAGGCCAAAAACATTCAGTACTTC. Its translation is CASSLGAQAKNIQYF. Full variable domain (rest looked up from reference TRBV5-6 and TRBJ2-4): DAGVTQSPTHLIKTRGQQVTLRCSPKSGHDTVSWYQQALGQGPQFIFQYYEEEERQRGNFPDRFSGHQFPNYSSELNVNALLLGDSALYLCASSLGAQAKNIQYFGAGTRLSVL.